This T cell receptor (beta chain) was captured by sequencing in a study of beta chain features in type 1 diabetes. The investigators reverse transcribed all of the isolated RNA, so they sequenced expressed TCRB transcripts. Some clones are missing from TCRdb's copy, which holds only in-frame ones; the method was immunoSEQ multiplex PCR. The sample shows 250,000 to 400,000 clones, roughly 15% of them seen only once. This clone was seen more than once but under ten times. The receptor comes from a man aged 25 to 40 in good health. The material sequenced was central memory CD4+ T cells from blood.

This CDR3 is CASSLGRQRTDTQYF. In DNA, the CDR3 is TGTGCCAGCAGCTTAGGGCGGCAACGCACAGATACGCAGTATTTT. The chain recombines TRBV7-9 with TRBJ2-3; D remains ambiguous. Germline V lookup: CDR1 SEHNR, CDR2 FQNEAQ (reference sequence). Between the trimmed V and J ends, which lost 1 base and 1 base, there was a span of 9 bases. The CDR3 is made up of 15 amino acids.